This TCR beta chain was found in a study (dated by TCRdb to the mid-2010s). Turning to the overall study: The study set out to test whether tumor-infiltrating Tregs in breast cancer get recruited from blood Tregs or are instead converted in situ from other CD4+ T cell subsets. What the authors observed across the whole study: The TCR alpha and beta sequences of tumor-infiltrating Tregs showed the greatest overlap with tumor naive CD4+ T cells, followed by blood naive CD4+ T cells. Tumor memory CD4+ T cell TCR gene usage clustered with blood and lymph node memory CD4+ cells and lymph node naive CD4+ cells. Validation in the larger cohort was restricted to a single TCR beta V-J rearrangement rather than whole repertoires. Across the 20 to 25 patients, about 13% of TRBV12-4/TRBJ1-2 sequences from tumor Tregs were shared with naive CD4+ cells, compared with under 2.4% shared with blood Tregs or memory cells.

Naive CD4+ T cells were purified with the Miltenyi Naive CD4+ T Cell Isolation kit, with Tregs depleted using CD25 microbeads. In a larger group of 20 to 25 breast cancer patients, a single TRBV12-4/TRBJ1-2 rearrangement was sequenced in tumor Tregs and in blood Treg, naive and memory CD4+ cells. Mononuclear cells from lymph nodes or 45 to 60 ml of peripheral blood were isolated by Ficoll density gradient centrifugation. Sorted cell populations were confirmed by FACS to exceed 90% purity. V gives up 6 bases and J gives up 2 bases, and the segment between their germline ends measures 10 bases. From the cysteine through the phenylalanine, the CDR3 covers 13 amino acids. Only CDR3 DNA remains: 39 bases, in frame from the first base. This clonotype is deemed medium-sized (0.01 to 0.1%). Its specific antigen is unknown. Nothing much larger sits one base from this clone, and base qualities are not available.

Receptors were amplified or captured by multiplex PCR. The sample was run on an Ion Torrent PGM. Adaptor-ligated barcode primers were used to amplify TRBV12-4/TRBJ1-2 clonotypes in the roughly 25-patient analysis. For the approximately 22-patient cohort, the TRBV12-4/TRBJ1-2 amplicons were sequenced on the Ion Personal Genome Machine system. The study's own analysis went as follows. For each of nine subset-tissue groups, sequencing data from the five patients were pooled, and the groups were then compared using unsupervised clustering of TCR gene usage. The Morisita-Horn index, with shared sequences weighted by their contribution to each repertoire, was used to calculate repertoire similarity. TCRdb itself trimmed the public reads at Q25 with fastp, ran MiXCR and retained productive beta chains. Entries are consolidated by CDR3 protein sequence, retaining the most common genes and DNA. Here the V and J calls rest on TCRdb's processing, not on the authors' analysis. Counted in this sample were over a thousand distinct CDR3 sequences; 16% of them appeared once. The ten largest clones represent about half of the sample.

Source material: naive CD4+ T cells sorted from blood. The cell subset or site label, read with the paper, signifies: naive CD4+ T cells, CD4+CD45RA+CD25-. The chain uses TRBV12-3 or TRBV12-4 and TRBJ1-2; confidence is insufficient to name the D gene. The receptor comes from a female donor with breast cancer. The DNA is as follows: TGTGCCAGCAGACCCACCCAGAACTATGGCTACACCTTC. Its amino acids are CASRPTQNYGYTF.